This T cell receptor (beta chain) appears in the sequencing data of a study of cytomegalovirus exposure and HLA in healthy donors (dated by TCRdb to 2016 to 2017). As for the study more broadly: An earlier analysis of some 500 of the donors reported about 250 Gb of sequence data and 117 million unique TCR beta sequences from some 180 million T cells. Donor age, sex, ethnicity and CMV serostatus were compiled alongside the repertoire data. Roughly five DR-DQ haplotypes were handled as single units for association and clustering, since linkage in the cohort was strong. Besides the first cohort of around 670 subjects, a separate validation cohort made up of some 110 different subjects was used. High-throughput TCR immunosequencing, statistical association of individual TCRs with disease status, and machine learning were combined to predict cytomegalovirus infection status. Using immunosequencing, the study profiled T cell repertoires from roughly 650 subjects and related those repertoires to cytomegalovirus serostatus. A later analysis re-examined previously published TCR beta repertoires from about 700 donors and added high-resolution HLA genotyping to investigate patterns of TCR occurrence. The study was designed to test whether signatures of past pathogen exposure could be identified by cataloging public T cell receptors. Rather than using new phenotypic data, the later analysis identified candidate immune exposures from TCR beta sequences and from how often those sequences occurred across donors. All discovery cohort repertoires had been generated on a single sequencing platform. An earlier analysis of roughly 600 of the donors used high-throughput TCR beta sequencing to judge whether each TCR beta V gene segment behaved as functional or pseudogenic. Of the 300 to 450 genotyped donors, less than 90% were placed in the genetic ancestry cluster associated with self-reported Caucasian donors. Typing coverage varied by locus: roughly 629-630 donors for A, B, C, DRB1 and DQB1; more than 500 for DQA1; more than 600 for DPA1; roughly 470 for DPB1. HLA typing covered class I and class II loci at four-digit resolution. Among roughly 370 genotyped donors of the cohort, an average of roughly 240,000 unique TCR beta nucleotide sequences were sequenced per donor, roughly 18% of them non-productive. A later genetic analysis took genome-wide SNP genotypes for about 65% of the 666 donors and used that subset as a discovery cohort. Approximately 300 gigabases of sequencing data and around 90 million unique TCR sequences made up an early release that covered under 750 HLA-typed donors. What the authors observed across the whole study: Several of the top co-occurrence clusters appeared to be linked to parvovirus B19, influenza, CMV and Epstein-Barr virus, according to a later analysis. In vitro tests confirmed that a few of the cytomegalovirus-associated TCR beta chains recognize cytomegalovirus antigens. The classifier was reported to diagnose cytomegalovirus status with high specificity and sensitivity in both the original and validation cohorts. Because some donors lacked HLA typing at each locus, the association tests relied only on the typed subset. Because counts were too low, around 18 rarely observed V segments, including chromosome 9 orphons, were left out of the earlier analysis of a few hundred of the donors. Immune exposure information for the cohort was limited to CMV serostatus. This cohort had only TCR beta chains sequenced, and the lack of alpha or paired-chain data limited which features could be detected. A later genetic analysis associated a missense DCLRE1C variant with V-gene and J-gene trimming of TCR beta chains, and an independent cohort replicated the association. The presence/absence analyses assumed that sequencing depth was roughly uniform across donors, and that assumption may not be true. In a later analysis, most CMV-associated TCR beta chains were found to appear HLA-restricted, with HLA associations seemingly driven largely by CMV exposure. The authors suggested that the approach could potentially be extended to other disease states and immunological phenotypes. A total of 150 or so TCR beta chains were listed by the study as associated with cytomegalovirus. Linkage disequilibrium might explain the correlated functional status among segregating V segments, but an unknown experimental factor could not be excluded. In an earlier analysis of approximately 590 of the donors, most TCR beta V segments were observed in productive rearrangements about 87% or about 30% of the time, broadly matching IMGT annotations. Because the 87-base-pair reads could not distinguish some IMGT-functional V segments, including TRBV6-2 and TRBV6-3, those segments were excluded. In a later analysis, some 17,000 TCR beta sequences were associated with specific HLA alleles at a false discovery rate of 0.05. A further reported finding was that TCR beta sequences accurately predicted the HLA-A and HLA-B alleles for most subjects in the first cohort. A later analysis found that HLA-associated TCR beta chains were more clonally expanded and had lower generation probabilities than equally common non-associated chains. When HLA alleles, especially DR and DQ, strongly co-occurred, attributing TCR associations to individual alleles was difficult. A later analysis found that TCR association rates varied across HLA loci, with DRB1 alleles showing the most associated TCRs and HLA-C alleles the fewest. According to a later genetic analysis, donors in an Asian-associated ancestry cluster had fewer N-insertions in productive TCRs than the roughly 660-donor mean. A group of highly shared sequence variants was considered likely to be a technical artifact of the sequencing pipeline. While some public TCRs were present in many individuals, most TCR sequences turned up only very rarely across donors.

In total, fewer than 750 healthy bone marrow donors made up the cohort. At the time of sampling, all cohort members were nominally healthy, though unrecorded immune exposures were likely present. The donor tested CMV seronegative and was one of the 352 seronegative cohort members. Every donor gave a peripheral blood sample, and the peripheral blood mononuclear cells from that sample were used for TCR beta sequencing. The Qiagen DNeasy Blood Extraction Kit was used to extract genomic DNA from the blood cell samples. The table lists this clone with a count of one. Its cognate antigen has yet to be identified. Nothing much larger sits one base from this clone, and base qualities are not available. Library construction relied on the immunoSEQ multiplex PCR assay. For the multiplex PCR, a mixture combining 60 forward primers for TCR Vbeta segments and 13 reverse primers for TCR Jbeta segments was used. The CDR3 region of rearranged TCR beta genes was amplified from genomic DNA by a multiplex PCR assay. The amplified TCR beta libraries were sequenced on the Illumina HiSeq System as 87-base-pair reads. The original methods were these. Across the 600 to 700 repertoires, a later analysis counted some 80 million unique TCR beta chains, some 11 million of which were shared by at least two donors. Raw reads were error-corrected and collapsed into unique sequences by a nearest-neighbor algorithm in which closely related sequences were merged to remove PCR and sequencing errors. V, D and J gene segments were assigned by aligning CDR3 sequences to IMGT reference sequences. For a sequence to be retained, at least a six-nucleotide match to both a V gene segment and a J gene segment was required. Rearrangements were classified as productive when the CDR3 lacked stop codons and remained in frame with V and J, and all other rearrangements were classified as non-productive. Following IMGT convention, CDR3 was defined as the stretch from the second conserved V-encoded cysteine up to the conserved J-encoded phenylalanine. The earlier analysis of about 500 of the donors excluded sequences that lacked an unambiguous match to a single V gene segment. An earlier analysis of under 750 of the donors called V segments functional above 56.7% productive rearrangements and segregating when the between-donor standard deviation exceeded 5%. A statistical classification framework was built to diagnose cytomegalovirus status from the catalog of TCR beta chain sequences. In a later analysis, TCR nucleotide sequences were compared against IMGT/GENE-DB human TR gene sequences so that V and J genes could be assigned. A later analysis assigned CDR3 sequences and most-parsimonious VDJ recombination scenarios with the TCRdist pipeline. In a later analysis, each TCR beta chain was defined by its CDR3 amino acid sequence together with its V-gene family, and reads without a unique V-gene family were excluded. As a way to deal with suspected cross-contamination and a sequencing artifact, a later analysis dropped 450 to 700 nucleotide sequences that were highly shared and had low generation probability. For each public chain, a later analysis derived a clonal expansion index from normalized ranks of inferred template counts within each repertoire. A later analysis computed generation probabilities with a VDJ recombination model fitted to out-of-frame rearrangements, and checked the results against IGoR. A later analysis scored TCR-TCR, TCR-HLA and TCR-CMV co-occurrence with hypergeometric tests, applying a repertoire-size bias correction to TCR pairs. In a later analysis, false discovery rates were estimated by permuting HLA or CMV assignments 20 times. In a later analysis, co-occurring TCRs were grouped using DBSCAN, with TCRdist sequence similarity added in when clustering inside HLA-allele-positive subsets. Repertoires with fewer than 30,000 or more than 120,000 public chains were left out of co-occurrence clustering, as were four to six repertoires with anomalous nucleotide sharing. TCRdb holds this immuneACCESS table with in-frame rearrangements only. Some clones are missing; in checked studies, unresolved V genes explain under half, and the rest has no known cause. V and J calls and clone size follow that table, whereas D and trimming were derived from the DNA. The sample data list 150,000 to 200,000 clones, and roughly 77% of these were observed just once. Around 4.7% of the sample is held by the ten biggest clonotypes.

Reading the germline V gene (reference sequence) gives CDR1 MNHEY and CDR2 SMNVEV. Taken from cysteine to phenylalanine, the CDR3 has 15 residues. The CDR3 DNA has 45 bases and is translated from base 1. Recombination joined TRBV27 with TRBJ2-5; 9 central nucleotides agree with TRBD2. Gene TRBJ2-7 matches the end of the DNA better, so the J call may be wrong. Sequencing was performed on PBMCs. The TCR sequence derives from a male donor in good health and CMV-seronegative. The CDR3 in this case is CASSRGSSGAYEQYF. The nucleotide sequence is TGTGCCAGCAGCCGAGGGTCTAGCGGGGCCTACGAGCAGTACTTC.